The source of this T cell receptor beta chain is a study of T cells in Graves' hyperthyroidism and ophthalmopathy. Notes on the study in general: Most thyroid clonotypes expanded above 0.001 appeared in blood too.

The CDR3 sequence is 15 residues long. J was trimmed by 4 bases and V by 5 bases; bases with no gene match: 9. The germline gives CDR1 SGHAT, CDR2 FQNNGV. RNA transcripts yielded amplified TCR beta CDR3 regions. First-round RT-PCR targeting the TCR CDR3 was performed with the HTBI primer set. From the multiplex PCR reads, TCRdb called clonotypes with MiXCR, one entry per CDR3 protein. The table records 500,000 or so distinct CDR3 sequences, approximately 17% of them present only once. Many counts were recorded for this clonotype. The antigen is unknown. This chain connects TRBV11-2 to TRBJ2-5; the match to TRBD2 covers 8 bases. Sequenced sample: blood. The sequence was obtained from a woman aged 18-35 years with Graves' ophthalmopathy. In nucleotides, the CDR3 is TGTGCCAGCAGCCTATCCGGGAGGGCCGCAGAGACCCAGTACTTC. Translated: CASSLSGRAAETQYF.